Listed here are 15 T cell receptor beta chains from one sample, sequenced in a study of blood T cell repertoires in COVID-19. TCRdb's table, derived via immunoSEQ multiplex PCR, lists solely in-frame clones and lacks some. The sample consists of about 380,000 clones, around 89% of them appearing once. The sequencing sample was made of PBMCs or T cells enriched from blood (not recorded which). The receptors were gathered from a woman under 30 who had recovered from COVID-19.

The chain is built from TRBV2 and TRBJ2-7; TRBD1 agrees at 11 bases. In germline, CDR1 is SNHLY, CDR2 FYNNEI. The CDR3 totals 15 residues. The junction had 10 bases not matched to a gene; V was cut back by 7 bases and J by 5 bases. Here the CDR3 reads CASNLARTGGNEQYF. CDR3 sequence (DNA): TGTGCCAGCAACCTGGCGAGGACAGGGGGCAACGAGCAGTACTTC.

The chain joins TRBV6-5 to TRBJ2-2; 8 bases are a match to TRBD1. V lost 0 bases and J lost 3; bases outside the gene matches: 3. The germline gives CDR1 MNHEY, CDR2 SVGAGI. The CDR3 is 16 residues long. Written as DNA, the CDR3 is TGTGCCAGCAGTTACTCGCAGGGGGCGGACACCGGGGAGCTGTTTTTT. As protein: CASSYSQGADTGELFF.

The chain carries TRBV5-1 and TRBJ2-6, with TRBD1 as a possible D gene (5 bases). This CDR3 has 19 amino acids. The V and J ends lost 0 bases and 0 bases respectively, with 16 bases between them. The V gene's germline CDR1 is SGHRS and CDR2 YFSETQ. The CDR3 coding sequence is TGCGCCAGCAGCTTGGCCAAACAGGCCACTTACTCTGGGGCCAACGTCCTGACTTTC. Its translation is CASSLAKQATYSGANVLTF.

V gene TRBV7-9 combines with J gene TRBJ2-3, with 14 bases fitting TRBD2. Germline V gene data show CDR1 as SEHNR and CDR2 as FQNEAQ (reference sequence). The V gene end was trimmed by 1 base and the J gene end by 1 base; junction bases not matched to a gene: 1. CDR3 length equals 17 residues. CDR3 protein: CASSLGGLAGGTDTQYF. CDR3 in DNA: TGTGCCAGCAGCTTAGGGGGACTAGCGGGAGGCACAGATACGCAGTATTTT. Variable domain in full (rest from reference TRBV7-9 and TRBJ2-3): DTGVSQNPRHKITKRGQNVTFRCDPISEHNRLYWYRQTLGQGPEFLTYFQNEAQLEKSRLLSDRFSAERPKGSFSTLEIQRTEQGDSAMYLCASSLGGLAGGTDTQYFGPGTRLTVL.

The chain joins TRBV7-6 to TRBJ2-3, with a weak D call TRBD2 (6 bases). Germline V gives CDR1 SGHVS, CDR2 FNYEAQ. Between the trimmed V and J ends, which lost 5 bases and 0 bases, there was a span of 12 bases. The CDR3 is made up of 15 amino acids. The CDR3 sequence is CASSPSVPSTDTQYF. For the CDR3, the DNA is TGTGCCAGCAGCCCTAGCGTCCCTAGCACAGATACGCAGTATTTT.

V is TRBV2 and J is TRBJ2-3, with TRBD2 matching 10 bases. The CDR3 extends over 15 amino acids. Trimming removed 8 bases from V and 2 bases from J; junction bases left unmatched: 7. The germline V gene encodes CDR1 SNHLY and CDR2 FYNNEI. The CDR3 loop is CASLGLAELTDTQYF. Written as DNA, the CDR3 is TGTGCCAGCCTCGGACTAGCGGAACTCACAGATACGCAGTATTTT. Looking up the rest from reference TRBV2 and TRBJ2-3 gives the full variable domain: EPEVTQTPSHQVTQMGQEVILRCVPISNHLYFYWYRQILGQKVEFLVSFYNNEISEKSEIFDDQFSVERPDGSNFTLKIRSTKLEDSAMYFCASLGLAELTDTQYFGPGTRLTVL.

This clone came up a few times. In DNA form, the CDR3 reads TGCGCCACTAAACCCCCCAACCGGGTTAAGAACACTGAAGCTTTCTTT. Encoded protein: CATKPPNRVKNTEAFF. The chain has TRBV10-2 and TRBJ1-1; no clear D. Germline values: CDR1 WSHSY, CDR2 SAAADI. V lost 10 bases and J 1 base, leaving 22 bases between the germline ends. The CDR3 is 16 residues long.

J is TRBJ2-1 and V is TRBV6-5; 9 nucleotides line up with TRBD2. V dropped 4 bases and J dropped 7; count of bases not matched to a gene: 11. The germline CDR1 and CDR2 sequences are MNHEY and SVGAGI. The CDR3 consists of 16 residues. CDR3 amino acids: CASSSGGGLARNEQFF. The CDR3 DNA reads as TGTGCCAGCAGTTCCGGGGGGGGACTAGCTAGGAATGAGCAGTTCTTC.

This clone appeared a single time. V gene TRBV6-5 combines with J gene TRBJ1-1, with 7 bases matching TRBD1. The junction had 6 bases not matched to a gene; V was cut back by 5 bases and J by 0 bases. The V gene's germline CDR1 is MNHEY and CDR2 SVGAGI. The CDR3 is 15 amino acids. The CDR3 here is CASSNDRVMNTEAFF. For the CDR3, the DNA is TGTGCCAGCAGTAATGACAGGGTTATGAACACTGAAGCTTTCTTT.

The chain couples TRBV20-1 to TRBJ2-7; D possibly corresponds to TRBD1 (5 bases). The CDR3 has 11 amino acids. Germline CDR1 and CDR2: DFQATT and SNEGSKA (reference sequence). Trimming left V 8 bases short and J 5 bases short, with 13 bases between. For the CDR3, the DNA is TGCAGTCCCAGGGATACCCACGAGCAGTACTTC. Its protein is CSPRDTHEQYF.

CDR3 nucleotide sequence: TGTGCCAGCTCACCGTATGGAGGTAGCAATCAGCCCCAGCATTTT. Its protein product is CASSPYGGSNQPQHF. The rearrangement joins TRBV18 to TRBJ1-5; D remains unclear. Looked up from germline, CDR1 is KGHSH and CDR2 is LQKENI. The CDR3 has 15 amino acids. V dropped 3 bases and J dropped 0 bases, with 9 bases sitting between them.

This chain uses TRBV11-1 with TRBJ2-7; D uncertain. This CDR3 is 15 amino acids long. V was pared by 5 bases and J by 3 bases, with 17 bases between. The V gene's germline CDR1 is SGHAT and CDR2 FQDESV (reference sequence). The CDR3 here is CASSTELIPGYEQYF. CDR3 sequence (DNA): TGTGCCAGCAGCACAGAACTTATACCTGGCTACGAGCAGTACTTC.

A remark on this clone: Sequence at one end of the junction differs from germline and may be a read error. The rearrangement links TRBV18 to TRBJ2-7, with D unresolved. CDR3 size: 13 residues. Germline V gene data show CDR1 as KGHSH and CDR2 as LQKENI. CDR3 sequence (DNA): TGTGCCAGCTCCCCACAGAGCTCCTACGAGCAGTACTTC. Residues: CASSPQSSYEQYF.

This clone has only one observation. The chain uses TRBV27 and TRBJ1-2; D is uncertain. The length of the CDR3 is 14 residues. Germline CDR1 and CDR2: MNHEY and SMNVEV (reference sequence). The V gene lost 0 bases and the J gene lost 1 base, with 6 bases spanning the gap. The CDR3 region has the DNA TGTGCCAGCAGTTTATCGTTCAGTAACTATGGCTACACCTTC. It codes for CASSLSFSNYGYTF.

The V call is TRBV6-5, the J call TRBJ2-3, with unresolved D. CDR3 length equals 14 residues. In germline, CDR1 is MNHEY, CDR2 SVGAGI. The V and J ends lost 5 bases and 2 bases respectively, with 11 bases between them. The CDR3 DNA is TGTGCCAGCAGTCGTGGGCGCCCCACAGATACGCAGTATTTT. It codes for CASSRGRPTDTQYF.